This TCR beta chain stems from a study of T cell responses to AZD1222 COVID-19 vaccine. Trimming shortened V by 7 bases and J by 0 bases, and 16 bases separated the two germline ends. Per the germline V gene, CDR1 is SNHLY and CDR2 is FYNNEI. CDR3 size: 15 residues. TCRdb's copy holds only in-frame clones and misses some; the assay was immunoSEQ multiplex PCR. This repertoire shows around 100,000 clones, roughly nine tenths found once; its top ten account for 2% to 2.5%. The V gene is TRBV2, the J gene TRBJ2-7; D is undetermined. This clonotype was sampled from an adult who received the AZD1222 COVID-19 vaccine. Sequencing used peripheral blood, obtained 28 days after the second AZD1222 dose. CDR3 in amino acids: CASIRDITYSYEQYF. The CDR3 bases are TGTGCCAGCATCCGAGACATCACCTACTCCTACGAGCAGTACTTC.